Listed here are 29 T cell receptor beta chains from one sample, sequenced in a study of blood T cell repertoires in COVID-19. This table comes from immunoSEQ multiplex PCR, and its TCRdb copy is limited to in-frame clones, with some not included. The profile covers about 40,000 clones, with around 85% appearing a single time and 2% to 3% taken by the ten largest. Sequenced input: peripheral blood. These receptors were obtained from a woman in her sixties with acute or convalescent COVID-19.

V usage is TRBV18 and J usage is TRBJ2-7, with TRBD1 matching over 10 bases. Germline CDR1 KGHSH, CDR2 LQKENI. The junction had 4 bases not matched to a gene; V was cut back by 5 bases and J by 6 bases. CDR3 length: 13 amino acids. The CDR3 DNA follows: TGTGCCAGCTCAAGGGACAGGGGCGTCGAGCAGTACTTC. The encoded protein is CASSRDRGVEQYF.

This clone has only one observation. V is TRBV11-2 and J is TRBJ2-1; D perhaps matches TRBD2 (7 bases). V was trimmed by 1 base and J by 6 bases, leaving 10 bases between them. Per the germline V gene, CDR1 is SGHAT and CDR2 is FQNNGV. The CDR3 spans 14 residues. The CDR3 DNA follows: TGTGCCAGCAGCTTAGTGGCGGGGGCCAATGAGCAGTTCTTC. Encoded protein: CASSLVAGANEQFF.

This chain links TRBV5-4 with TRBJ2-2; 10 positions agree with TRBD1. This CDR3 has 16 residues. V shed 4 bases and J 3 bases; nucleotides not matched to a gene: 6. The germline gives CDR1 SGHNT, CDR2 YYREEE (reference sequence). CDR3 protein: CASSIGQGGYTGELFF. CDR3 in DNA: TGTGCCAGCAGCATCGGACAGGGGGGATACACCGGGGAGCTGTTTTTT.

The chain couples TRBV6-5 to TRBJ1-2, with 7 bases matching TRBD1. Germline values: CDR1 MNHEY, CDR2 SVGAGI. Trimming took 6 bases from V and 3 from J; bases not matched to a gene: 7. CDR3 size: 14 residues. As DNA, the CDR3 is TGTGCCAGCAGGACACAGGGGACCCACTATGGCTACACCTTC. As protein: CASRTQGTHYGYTF.

The chain employs TRBV7-9 and TRBJ2-3, with TRBD1 as a possible D gene (6 bases). Germline CDR1 SEHNR, CDR2 FQNEAQ (reference sequence). The CDR3 spans 16 residues. Deletions cut 3 bases from V and 0 bases from J, with 13 bases between. The CDR3 loop reads CASSFQGGLSTDTQYF. CDR3 coding DNA: TGTGCCAGCAGCTTCCAAGGGGGTCTTAGCACAGATACGCAGTATTTT.

The chain uses TRBV18 and TRBJ2-3; 7 bases line up with TRBD1. Germline V gene data show CDR1 as KGHSH and CDR2 as LQKENI. With 4 bases clipped from V and 4 bases from J, the junction kept 5 bases outside the gene matches. CDR3 length equals 14 residues. In DNA, the CDR3 is TGTGCCAGCTCACTAGAGGGGGCTGCAGATACGCAGTATTTT. This gives the protein CASSLEGAADTQYF. Full variable domain (remainder filled in from reference TRBV18 and TRBJ2-3): NAGVMQNPRHLVRRRGQEARLRCSPMKGHSHVYWYRQLPEEGLKFMVYLQKENIIDESGMPKERFSAEFPKEGPSILRIQQVVRGDSAAYFCASSLEGAADTQYFGPGTRLTVL.

The chain employs TRBV19 and TRBJ1-6, with no clear D. The CDR3 extends over 16 amino acids. Germline-derived CDR1 and CDR2 are LNHDA and SQIVND (reference sequence). V was pared by 1 base and J by 3 bases, with 10 bases between. Here the CDR3 reads CASSIGGRVYNSPLHF. CDR3 in DNA: TGTGCCAGTAGTATAGGAGGGAGAGTCTATAATTCACCCCTCCACTTT.

This chain joins TRBV27 and TRBJ1-4, with D maybe TRBD1 (6 bases). The CDR3 sequence is 14 residues long. Trimming removed 6 bases at V and 8 bases at J, with 16 bases between. The V gene's germline CDR1 is MNHEY and CDR2 SMNVEV (reference sequence). CDR3 sequence: CASRKGGVGEKLFF. The CDR3 coding sequence is TGTGCCAGCAGAAAGGGGGGGGTCGGGGAAAAACTGTTTTTT.

The V call is TRBV5-8, the J call TRBJ2-7; 9 bases line up with TRBD1. J was trimmed by 2 bases and V by 1 base; bases with no gene match: 1. Germline V gene sequence: CDR1 SGHTS, CDR2 YDEGEE. This CDR3 contains 14 residues. The CDR3 reads CASSLYRGPYEQYF. DNA of the CDR3: TGTGCCAGCAGCTTGTACAGGGGGCCCTACGAGCAGTACTTC. Filled out from reference TRBV5-8 and TRBJ2-7, the complete variable domain reads EAGVTQSPTHLIKTRGQQATLRCSPISGHTSVYWYQQALGLGLQFLLWYDEGEERNRGNFPPRFSGRQFPNYSSELNVNALELEDSALYLCASSLYRGPYEQYFGPGTRLTVT.

This clone was counted only a few times. J is TRBJ2-2 and V is TRBV6-5; D gene unclear. This CDR3 is 13 amino acids long. V was pared by 5 bases and J by 0 bases, with 4 bases between. From germline, CDR1 is MNHEY and CDR2 SVGAGI. CDR3 in DNA: TGTGCCAGCAGTCTTGCGAACACCGGGGAGCTGTTTTTT. This codes for CASSLANTGELFF.

The V call is TRBV9, the J call TRBJ1-6, with D unresolved. V was pared by 2 bases and J by 10 bases, with 10 bases between. Germline V gene data show CDR1 as SGDLS and CDR2 as YYNGEE. CDR3 length: 13 amino acids. CDR3 nucleotides: TGTGCCAGCAGCGTGAGACTCGGATCACCCCTCCACTTT. This sequence encodes CASSVRLGSPLHF. The whole variable domain, remainder taken from reference TRBV9 and TRBJ1-6, is DSGVTQTPKHLITATGQRVTLRCSPRSGDLSVYWYQQSLDQGLQFLIQYYNGEERAKGNILERFSAQQFPDLHSELNLSSLELGDSALYFCASSVRLGSPLHFGNGTRLTVT.

The chain links TRBV6-4 to TRBJ1-6, with unresolved D. The CDR3 is 13 amino acids. V was clipped by 1 base and J by 7 bases, with 5 bases between them. Germline lookup yields CDR1 MRHNA and CDR2 SNTAGT. CDR3 sequence: CASSDFLNSPLHF. The CDR3, as DNA: TGTGCCAGCAGTGACTTTCTGAATTCACCCCTCCACTTT.

This clone was observed once. The rearrangement links TRBV6-5 to TRBJ1-3; D is possibly TRBD1 (5 bases). The germline V gene has CDR1 MNHEY and CDR2 SVGAGI. CDR3 length equals 15 residues. Deletions cut 8 bases from V and 0 bases from J, with 14 bases between. This CDR3 reads CASDKGDHSGNTIYF. The CDR3 DNA is TGTGCCAGCGATAAAGGGGATCACTCTGGAAACACCATATATTTT.

This sequence joins TRBV5-4 and TRBJ2-7, with 12 bases lining up with TRBD1. This CDR3 region has 14 residues. After removal of 4 bases from V and 2 bases from J, the junction contained 1 base not matched to a gene. Germline loops: CDR1 SGHNT, CDR2 YYREEE (reference sequence). The CDR3 DNA sequence: TGTGCCAGCAGCCGGGACAGGGGGCCCTACGAGCAGTACTTC. It translates to CASSRDRGPYEQYF.

V usage is TRBV6-2 or TRBV6-3 and J usage is TRBJ2-1, with TRBD2 matching over 9 bases. V was pared by 0 bases and J by 2 bases, with 8 bases of the junction left unmatched. This CDR3 spans 18 amino acids. Germline values: CDR1 MNHEY, CDR2 SVGEGT. CDR3 coding DNA: TGTGCCAGCAGTTACTCGCGTCGCGGGAGGGCCACCTACAATGAGCAGTTCTTC. Translation: CASSYSRRGRATYNEQFF.

The sample holds one count of this clone. For the CDR3, the DNA is TGTGCCAGCAGCCAAGGACAGGGGGCGAGGAATTCACCCCTCCACTTT. Protein product: CASSQGQGARNSPLHF. The chain has TRBV3-1 (or the pseudogene TRBV3-2) and TRBJ1-6, with 10 positions matching TRBD1. V gave up 1 base and J gave up 7 bases; unmatched junction bases: 4. The germline V gene has CDR1 LGHDT and CDR2 YNNKEL (reference sequence). The CDR3 contains 16 residues.

In this sample, this clone turned up a few times. The rearrangement uses TRBV7-3 and TRBJ2-2; 12 bases map to TRBD2. Germline loops: CDR1 SGHTA, CDR2 FQGTGA. Trimming took 2 bases from V and 0 from J; bases not matched to a gene: 1. The CDR3 runs to 17 residues. Here the CDR3 DNA reads TGTGCCAGCAGCTTACTAGCGGGAGGGCCGAACACCGGGGAGCTGTTTTTT. It encodes CASSLLAGGPNTGELFF.

The chain couples TRBV5-4 to TRBJ2-7; weak D call: TRBD2 (5 bases). The V gene's germline CDR1 is SGHNT and CDR2 YYREEE (reference sequence). The ends were cut back, 2 bases at V and 4 bases at J, with 10 bases in the middle. The CDR3 has 13 amino acids. In DNA, the CDR3 is TGTGCCAGCAGCTTAGACCGGGGATACGAGCAGTACTTC. This gives the protein CASSLDRGYEQYF. The full variable domain, rest sourced from reference TRBV5-4 and TRBJ2-7, is ETGVTQSPTHLIKTRGQQVTLRCSSQSGHNTVSWYQQALGQGPQFIFQYYREEENGRGNFPPRFSGLQFPNYSSELNVNALELDDSALYLCASSLDRGYEQYFGPGTRLTVT.

This chain links TRBV4-2 with TRBJ2-2; D is undetermined. Germline loops: CDR1 LGHNA, CDR2 YNFKEQ. Trimming removed 4 bases at V and 7 bases at J, with 10 bases between. This CDR3 contains 13 residues. In nucleotides, the CDR3 is TGTGCCAGCAGCCTAGAGGCGGTCGGGGAGCTGTTTTTT. Translation gives CASSLEAVGELFF.

This chain joins TRBV6-5 and TRBJ1-2; D perhaps matches TRBD1 (5 bases). The CDR3 consists of 13 residues. Trimming left V 3 bases short and J 7 bases short, with 12 bases between. Germline V gives CDR1 MNHEY, CDR2 SVGAGI. CDR3 DNA: TGTGCCAGCAGTTATGACAGTCTTTTTGGCTACACCTTC. This translates into CASSYDSLFGYTF.

The V gene is TRBV6-5, the J gene TRBJ2-2; D is ambiguous. The CDR3 is made up of 15 amino acids. The ends were cut back, 0 bases at V and 3 bases at J, with 8 bases in the middle. Per the germline V gene, CDR1 is MNHEY and CDR2 is SVGAGI. CDR3 sequence: CASSYSPEDTGELFF. Written as DNA, the CDR3 is TGTGCCAGCAGTTACTCGCCAGAAGACACCGGGGAGCTGTTTTTT.

V is TRBV29-1 and J is TRBJ1-1; TRBD1 is a possible D gene (6 bases). V was cut by 0 bases and J by 9 bases, with 8 bases left in between. The CDR3 is 11 amino acids. Germline lookup yields CDR1 SQVTM and CDR2 ANQGSEA. The CDR3 here is CSVEEQGKAFF. The CDR3 nucleotides read TGCAGCGTTGAAGAACAGGGTAAAGCTTTCTTT.

The chain carries TRBV2 and TRBJ2-6, with D tentatively TRBD1 (6 bases). Germline lookup yields CDR1 SNHLY and CDR2 FYNNEI. This CDR3 is 17 amino acids long. Deletions cut 5 bases from V and 0 bases from J, with 14 bases between. CDR3 sequence reads: CASSLRTVYSGANVLTF. The DNA of the CDR3 is TGTGCCAGCAGTCTGCGGACAGTTTACTCTGGGGCCAACGTCCTGACTTTC.

The rearrangement uses TRBV2 and TRBJ2-6, with D unclear. CDR1 and CDR2 from the germline V gene are SNHLY and FYNNEI. There are 11 residues in the CDR3. Trimming stripped 3 bases from V and 12 bases from J, with 6 bases between. CDR3 sequence: CASSDRSVLTF. The CDR3 DNA reads as TGTGCCAGCAGTGACAGAAGCGTCCTGACTTTC.

The CDR3 spells CASSFFPQGEQYF. CDR3 nucleotides: TGTGCCAGCAGCTTTTTTCCTCAGGGCGAGCAGTACTTC. The J gene is TRBJ2-7, the V gene TRBV11-3; D possibly corresponds to TRBD1 (5 bases). V dropped 3 bases and J dropped 6 bases, with 12 bases sitting between them. Per the germline V gene, CDR1 is SGHNT and CDR2 is YENEEA. The CDR3 contains 13 residues.

The J gene is TRBJ2-3, the V gene TRBV5-1, with D unclear. Germline V gene sequence: CDR1 SGHRS, CDR2 YFSETQ. Between the trimmed V and J ends, which lost 1 base and 0 bases, there was a span of 9 bases. The CDR3 runs 15 residues. CDR3 amino acids: CASSLFETSTDTQYF. CDR3 nucleotides: TGCGCCAGCAGCTTGTTCGAAACTAGCACAGATACGCAGTATTTT.

The chain carries TRBV29-1 and TRBJ1-3; D gene unclear. Trimming stripped 0 bases from V and 0 bases from J, with 6 bases between. Germline V CDR1 and CDR2: SQVTM, ANQGSEA. CDR3 size: 14 residues. This CDR3 is CSVEDPLSGNTIYF. The CDR3, as DNA: TGCAGCGTTGAAGATCCCCTCTCTGGAAACACCATATATTTT.

Only a few counts were recorded for this clone. The J gene is TRBJ1-4, the V gene TRBV28; D is unclear. CDR1 is MDHEN, CDR2 SYDVKM, per germline. With 6 bases removed from V and 8 bases from J, the gap between germline ends came to 10 bases. The CDR3 has 12 amino acids. Here the CDR3 DNA reads TGTGCCAGCAGCCCCCTCGAGGAAAAACTGTTTTTT. Translation gives CASSPLEEKLFF.

The chain is built from TRBV6-2 or TRBV6-3 and TRBJ1-1, with TRBD1 matching over 7 bases. CDR3 length: 14 amino acids. Germline CDR1 reads MNHEY; CDR2 reads SVGEGT. V dropped 2 bases and J dropped 1; count of bases not matched to a gene: 1. As DNA, the CDR3 is TGTGCCAGCAGTTACGCAGGGGGGAACACTGAAGCTTTCTTT. It codes for CASSYAGGNTEAFF.